The 24 T cell receptor beta chains below were found in one sample sequenced in a study of cytomegalovirus exposure and HLA in healthy donors. Sequencing was performed with immunoSEQ multiplex PCR; in TCRdb, only in-frame clones are kept and a portion is missing. The sample lists some 200,000 clones; around nine tenths were seen once. Sequencing input: PBMCs. The source is a woman younger than 35 in good health and CMV-seronegative.

In DNA, the CDR3 is TGTGCCAGCAGTGGTGAAGCGGCGGCCACCTTGAGCAATCAGCCCCAGCATTTT. Translated: CASSGEAAATLSNQPQHF. The chain employs TRBV2 and TRBJ1-5; D uncertain. The CDR3 loop spans 18 amino acids. Germline V gene data show CDR1 as SNHLY and CDR2 as FYNNEI. V was trimmed by 4 bases and J by 1 base, leaving 20 bases between them.

This rearrangement joins TRBV5-1 to TRBJ1-6; possible D gene TRBD1, 5 bases. The germline V gene has CDR1 SGHRS and CDR2 YFSETQ. V was pared by 3 bases and J by 0 bases, with 13 bases between. CDR3 length: 17 residues. DNA of the CDR3: TGCGCCAGCAGCTGGAGTATGGGGGGCTCCTATAATTCACCCCTCCACTTT. This encodes CASSWSMGGSYNSPLHF.

This chain connects TRBV6-1 to TRBJ1-2, with 7 bases fitting TRBD1. The CDR3 extends over 14 amino acids. With V trimmed by 5 bases and J by 2 bases, 5 bases remained unmatched. Germline V CDR1 and CDR2: MNHNS, SASEGT. The CDR3 is CASSPQQGNYGYTF. The CDR3 DNA sequence: TGTGCCAGCAGTCCCCAACAGGGGAACTATGGCTACACCTTC.

The chain has TRBV12-2 and TRBJ2-2; TRBD1 is the table's D call, not checked against the DNA. TRBV12-2 is a listed pseudogene. This CDR3 contains 16 residues. In DNA, the CDR3 is TGTGCAAGTCGCTTAGGGGGACAAACGAACACCGGGGAGCTGTTTTTT. Residues: CASRLGGQTNTGELFF.

The chain combines TRBV25-1 with TRBJ2-7, with TRBD1 identical over 10 bases. The junction had 10 bases not matched to a gene; V was cut back by 3 bases and J by 5 bases. CDR1 and CDR2 (germline): MGHDK, SYGVNS. The CDR3 contains 16 residues. The CDR3 loop reads CASSDDRGLMFDEQYF. In nucleotides, the CDR3 is TGTGCCAGCAGTGACGACAGGGGGCTTATGTTTGACGAGCAGTACTTC.

As regards this clone: Other DNA sequences in the same sample also yield this CDR3. The rearrangement links TRBV19 to TRBJ2-1; D may be TRBD2 (6 bases). The V end was cut by 3 bases, the J end by 6 bases, with 9 bases between. The CDR3 extends over 13 amino acids. Looked up from germline, CDR1 is LNHDA and CDR2 is SQIVND (reference sequence). The CDR3 here is CASSMGGANEQFF. The CDR3 DNA follows: TGTGCCAGTAGTATGGGGGGAGCCAATGAGCAGTTCTTC.

The rearrangement links TRBV5-4 to TRBJ1-5; weak D call: TRBD1 (6 bases). CDR3 length: 15 amino acids. Germline V lookup: CDR1 SGHNT, CDR2 YYREEE (reference sequence). With 6 bases removed from V and 5 bases from J, the gap between germline ends came to 18 bases. The CDR3 loop is CASTERQAFDQPQHF. CDR3 nucleotides: TGTGCCAGCACAGAACGACAGGCCTTTGATCAGCCCCAGCATTTT.

V gene TRBV6-5 combines with J gene TRBJ1-1, with D tentatively TRBD1 (5 bases). V lost 4 bases to trimming and J lost 4 bases, with 16 bases between them. The CDR3 is 15 residues long. CDR1 is MNHEY, CDR2 SVGAGI, per germline. DNA of the CDR3: TGTGCCAGCAGTTGGACGGGAGGGGAGCGCACTGAAGCTTTCTTT. It is translated as CASSWTGGERTEAFF.

This sequence joins TRBV15 and TRBJ2-1, with 11 bases fitting TRBD2. Germline trimming cut 0 bases from V and 2 bases from J; bases unmatched to any gene: 9. Per the germline V gene, CDR1 is LNHNV and CDR2 is YYDKDF (reference sequence). The CDR3 is 19 residues long. In nucleotides, the CDR3 is TGTGCCACCAGCAGAGATCTTACTAGCGGGAGTACTACCTACAATGAGCAGTTCTTC. It encodes CATSRDLTSGSTTYNEQFF. The entire variable domain, with the rest obtained from reference TRBV15 and TRBJ2-1, is as follows: DAMVIQNPRYQVTQFGKPVTLSCSQTLNHNVMYWYQQKSSQAPKLLFHYYDKDFNNEADTPDNFQSRRPNTSFCFLDIRSPGLGDTAMYLCATSRDLTSGSTTYNEQFFGPGTRLTVL.

This clone was seen once. The genes are TRBV19 and TRBJ1-5; D is undetermined. CDR3 length equals 16 residues. V dropped 1 base and J dropped 2 bases, with 12 bases sitting between them. The V gene's germline CDR1 is LNHDA and CDR2 SQIVND (reference sequence). The DNA for the CDR3 is TGTGCCAGTAGTATAGTTCCCCCTGGAGGCAATCAGCCCCAGCATTTT. This translates into CASSIVPPGGNQPQHF.

The chain combines TRBV7-9 with TRBJ2-4; D remains unclear. Germline assignment: CDR1 SEHNR and CDR2 FQNEAQ (reference sequence). CDR3 length equals 13 residues. With 3 bases removed from V and 1 base from J, the gap between germline ends came to 4 bases. The CDR3 spells CASSLEAKNIQYF. CDR3 nucleotide sequence: TGTGCCAGCAGCTTGGAGGCCAAAAACATTCAGTACTTC.

The CDR3 protein is CASSAGTSSSDTQYF. Here the CDR3 DNA reads TGTGCCAGCAGTGCGGGGACTAGCAGTTCAGATACGCAGTATTTT. This sequence joins TRBV2 and TRBJ2-3, with 9 bases identical to TRBD2. The CDR3 spans 15 residues. V was pared by 4 bases and J by 4 bases, with 6 bases of the junction left unmatched. Germline CDR1 SNHLY, CDR2 FYNNEI.

J is TRBJ2-1 and V is TRBV4-1; D might be TRBD2 (6 bases). The CDR3 covers 15 residues. V lost 4 bases to trimming and J lost 3 bases, with 13 bases between them. Germline V gives CDR1 MGHRA, CDR2 YSYEKL. The CDR3 is CASSPARDLYNEQFF. DNA of the CDR3: TGCGCCAGCAGCCCTGCGCGGGATCTCTACAATGAGCAGTTCTTC.

The chain carries TRBV2 and TRBJ1-1; a possible D gene is TRBD1 (6 bases). Trimming left V 6 bases short and J 7 bases short, with 9 bases between. The CDR3 sequence is 11 residues long. Germline lookup yields CDR1 SNHLY and CDR2 FYNNEI. Here the CDR3 DNA reads TGTGCCAGCAGCAACAGGGATGAAGCTTTCTTT. Translated, it gives CASSNRDEAFF.

This clone was picked up one time. The chain is built from TRBV29-1 and TRBJ2-1, with 9 bases lining up with TRBD1. V gave up 0 bases and J gave up 14 bases; unmatched junction bases: 5. CDR3 length: 12 amino acids. The germline CDR1 and CDR2 sequences are SQVTM and ANQGSEA. CDR3: CSVEDIGQGKFF. In nucleotides, the CDR3 is TGCAGCGTTGAAGATATCGGACAGGGGAAGTTCTTC.

This rearrangement joins TRBV6-5 to TRBJ2-7; D is unresolved. Germline assignment: CDR1 MNHEY and CDR2 SVGAGI. V was shortened by 6 bases and J by 5 bases, with 8 bases between the two germline ends. This CDR3 comprises 11 residues. CDR3 DNA sequence: TGTGCCAGCAGGAACGGTGACGAGCAGTACTTC. Protein sequence: CASRNGDEQYF.

This chain connects TRBV5-1 to TRBJ2-2; D perhaps matches TRBD2 (6 bases). V lost 1 base to trimming and J lost 6 bases, with 13 bases between them. This CDR3 has 15 residues. Germline V gene sequence: CDR1 SGHRS, CDR2 YFSETQ. The CDR3 DNA follows: TGCGCCAGCAGCTTGACCCCCGGCGGGGCCGGGGAGCTGTTTTTT. The encoded protein is CASSLTPGGAGELFF.

This clone was observed a handful of times. The chain employs TRBV7-2 and TRBJ1-3; 8 bases are a match to TRBD1. Per germline, CDR1 SGHTA and CDR2 FQGNSA. Losses at the gene ends were 5 bases for V and 4 bases for J; bases not matched to a gene: 10. The CDR3 covers 16 residues. CDR3: CASSLSVTGGGNTIYF. The CDR3 coding sequence is TGTGCCAGCAGCCTCTCTGTAACAGGGGGGGGAAACACCATATATTTT.

This clone was observed once. This chain joins TRBV27 and TRBJ1-3, with 7 bases matching TRBD1. This CDR3 comprises 15 residues. Losses at the gene ends were 6 bases for V and 0 bases for J; bases not matched to a gene: 5. Per germline, CDR1 MNHEY and CDR2 SMNVEV (reference sequence). Written as DNA, the CDR3 is TGTGCCAGCAGACCATCAGGGGGCTCTGGAAACACCATATATTTT. As protein: CASRPSGGSGNTIYF.

The chain joins TRBV5-1 to TRBJ2-3; TRBD2 might be the D (5 bases). Trimming cost V 1 base and J 3 bases, with 24 bases left between them. Germline V gene data show CDR1 as SGHRS and CDR2 as YFSETQ. The CDR3 is 19 amino acids. The CDR3 region has the DNA TGCGCCAGCAGCTTGTCTCTCCTTCTTTCACAACCGGGAACAGATACGCAGTATTTT. Its protein product is CASSLSLLLSQPGTDTQYF.

This clone has only a few counts. The chain employs TRBV27 and TRBJ1-1; 8 nucleotides align to TRBD1. The V gene end was trimmed by 11 bases and the J gene end by 1 base; junction bases not matched to a gene: 9. This CDR3 has 14 amino acids. In germline, CDR1 is MNHEY, CDR2 SMNVEV (reference sequence). CDR3 DNA sequence: TGTGCCGGGGGGGTAGGACAGGGGAACACTGAAGCTTTCTTT. Translated: CAGGVGQGNTEAFF.

The chain links TRBV19 to TRBJ1-5; 7 positions match TRBD1. CDR1 is LNHDA and CDR2 is SQIVND in the germline V gene (reference sequence). The CDR3 totals 15 residues. V gave up 7 bases and J gave up 4 bases; unmatched junction bases: 10. The CDR3 DNA is TGTGCCAGTACCTGGCGGGGCAGGGGGAATCAGCCCCAGCATTTT. This sequence encodes CASTWRGRGNQPQHF.

J is TRBJ1-2 and V is TRBV27; TRBD1 matches at 10 bases. The V and J ends lost 5 bases and 2 bases, in that order; junction bases with no gene match: 14. Germline V CDR1 and CDR2: MNHEY, SMNVEV (reference sequence). There are 18 residues in the CDR3. The CDR3 loop reads CASSHATGTGALNYGYTF. CDR3 nucleotides: TGTGCCAGCAGTCACGCCACGGGGACAGGGGCTCTCAACTATGGCTACACCTTC.

This clone showed up just once. The V gene is TRBV6-5, the J gene TRBJ1-1; no clear D gene. The germline CDR1 and CDR2 sequences are MNHEY and SVGAGI. This CDR3 comprises 15 residues. V lost 2 bases and J 1 base, leaving 11 bases between the germline ends. Here the CDR3 reads CASSYSTLKNTEAFF. The CDR3 DNA is TGTGCCAGCAGTTACAGCACGCTTAAGAACACTGAAGCTTTCTTT.